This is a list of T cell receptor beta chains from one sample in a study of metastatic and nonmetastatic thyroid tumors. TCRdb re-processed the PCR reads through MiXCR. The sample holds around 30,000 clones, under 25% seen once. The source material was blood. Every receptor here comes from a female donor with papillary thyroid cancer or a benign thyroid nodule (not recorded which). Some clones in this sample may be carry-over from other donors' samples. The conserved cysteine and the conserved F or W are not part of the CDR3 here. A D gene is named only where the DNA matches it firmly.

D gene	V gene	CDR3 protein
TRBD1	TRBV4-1	ASSQEWDRGWGETQY
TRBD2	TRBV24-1	ATSAMTSGRHEQF
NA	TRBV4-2	ARSQEVTSGVNYGYT
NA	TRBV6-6	ASSYGQDNEQF
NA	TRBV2	ASTLTDTHT
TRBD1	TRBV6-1	ASSSTGDRDQETQY
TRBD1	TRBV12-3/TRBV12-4	ASSTSGQDYGGYT
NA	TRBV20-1	CAVTMNTDGF
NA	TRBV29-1	SVLETTNEKLF
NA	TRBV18	ATTEQPVETEAF
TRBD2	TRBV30	AWSLGGGRTDTQY
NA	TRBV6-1	ASTYRGGFTDTQY
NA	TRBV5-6	ASSVWGAGETQY
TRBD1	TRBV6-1	DCSQGAGRNEAF
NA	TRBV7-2	ASSFVWGAAYEQY
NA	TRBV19	ASSPGGANVLT
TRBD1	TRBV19	ASSTGTGGSYNEQF
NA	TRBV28	ASREGIPTYEQY
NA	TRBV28	ATGGNSYEQY
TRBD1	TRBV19	ASRPGTGPQTQY
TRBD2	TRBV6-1	ASSDRLAGGLRTDTQY
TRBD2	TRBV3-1	ASSQGGRRAGAYNEQF
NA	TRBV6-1	ASSKQGLQPQN
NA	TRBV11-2	ASSRNRDGAL
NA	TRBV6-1	ASSEAGGNNYGYT
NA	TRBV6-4	ACSAFAGNTEAF
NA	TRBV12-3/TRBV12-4	ASSLGRVIGTGNTIY